Listed here is a single T cell receptor beta chain. These data belong to a study of shared clonotypes between healthy human individuals. This CDR3 has 15 residues. V was clipped by 3 bases and J by 1 base, with 10 bases between them. Germline assignment: CDR1 WNHNN and CDR2 SYGVQD (reference sequence). Naive CD8 cells were CD45RO-negative, positively selected for CCR7, excluding terminally differentiated effector memory CD45RA+ cells. Here immunoSEQ multiplex PCR was the method, and the copy in TCRdb shows in-frame clones only, minus some. The repertoire holds roughly 810,000 clones, with 90% to 97% as singletons.

The sequence was collected from a man aged 25 to 40 in good health. The rearrangement joins TRBV10-1 to TRBJ2-1; D is unclear. Sequencing was performed on naive CD8+ T cells sorted from blood. Here the CDR3 reads CASSDVGTSYNEQFF. In nucleotides, the CDR3 is TGCGCCAGCAGTGATGTAGGAACATCCTACAATGAGCAGTTCTTC.